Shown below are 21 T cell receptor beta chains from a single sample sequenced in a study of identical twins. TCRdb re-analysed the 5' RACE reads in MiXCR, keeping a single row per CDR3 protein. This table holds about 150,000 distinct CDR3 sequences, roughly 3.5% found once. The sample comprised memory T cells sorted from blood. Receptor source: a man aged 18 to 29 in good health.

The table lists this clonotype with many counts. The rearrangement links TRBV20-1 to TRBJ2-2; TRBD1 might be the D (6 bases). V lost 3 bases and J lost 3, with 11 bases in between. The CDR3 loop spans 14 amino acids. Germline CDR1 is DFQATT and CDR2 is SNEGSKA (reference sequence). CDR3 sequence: CSASGQSYTGELFF. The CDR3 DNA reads TGCAGTGCTAGTGGACAGAGCTACACCGGGGAGCTGTTTTTT.

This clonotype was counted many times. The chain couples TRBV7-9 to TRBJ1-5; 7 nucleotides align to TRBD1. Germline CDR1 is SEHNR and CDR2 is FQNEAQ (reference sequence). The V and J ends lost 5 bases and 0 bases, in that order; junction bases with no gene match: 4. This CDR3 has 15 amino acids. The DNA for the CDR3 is TGTGCCAGCAGCCAGACAGGGAGTAGCAATCAGCCCCAGCATTTT. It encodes CASSQTGSSNQPQHF.

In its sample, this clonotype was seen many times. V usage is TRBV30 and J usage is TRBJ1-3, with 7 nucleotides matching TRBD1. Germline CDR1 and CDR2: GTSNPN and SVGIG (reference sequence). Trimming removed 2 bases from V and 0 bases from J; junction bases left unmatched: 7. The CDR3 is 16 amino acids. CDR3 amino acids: CAWSTGQRNSGNTIYF. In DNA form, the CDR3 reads TGTGCCTGGAGTACGGGACAGCGCAACTCTGGAAACACCATATATTTT.

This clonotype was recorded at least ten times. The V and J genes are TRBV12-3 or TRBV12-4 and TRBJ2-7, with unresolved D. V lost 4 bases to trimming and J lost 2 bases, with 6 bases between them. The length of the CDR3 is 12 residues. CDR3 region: CASSSTAYEQYF. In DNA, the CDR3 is TGTGCCAGCAGTTCTACTGCCTACGAGCAGTACTTC.

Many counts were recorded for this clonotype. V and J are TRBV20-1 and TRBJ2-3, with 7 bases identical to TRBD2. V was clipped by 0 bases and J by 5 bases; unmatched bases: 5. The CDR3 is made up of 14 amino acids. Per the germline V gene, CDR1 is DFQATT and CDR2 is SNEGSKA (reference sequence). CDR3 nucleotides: TGCAGTGCTAGAGAGGCGGGAGCCGGAGATACGCAGTATTTT. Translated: CSAREAGAGDTQYF.

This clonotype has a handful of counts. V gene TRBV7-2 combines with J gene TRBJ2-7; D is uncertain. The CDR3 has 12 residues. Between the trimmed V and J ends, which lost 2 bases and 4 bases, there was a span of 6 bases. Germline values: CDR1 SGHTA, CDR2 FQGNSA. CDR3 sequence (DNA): TGTGCCAGCAGCTTAACCAGATACGAGCAGTACTTC. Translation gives CASSLTRYEQYF.

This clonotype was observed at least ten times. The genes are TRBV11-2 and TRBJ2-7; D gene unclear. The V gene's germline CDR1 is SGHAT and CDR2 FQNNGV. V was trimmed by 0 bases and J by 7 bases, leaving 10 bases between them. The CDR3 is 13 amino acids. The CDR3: CASSLDPLGEQYV. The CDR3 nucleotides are TGTGCCAGCAGCTTAGACCCTTTGGGTGAGCAGTACGTC.

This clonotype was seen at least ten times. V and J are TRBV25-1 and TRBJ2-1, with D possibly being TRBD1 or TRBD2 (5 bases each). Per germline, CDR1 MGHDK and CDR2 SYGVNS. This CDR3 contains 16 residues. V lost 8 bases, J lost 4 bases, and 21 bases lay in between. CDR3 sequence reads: CASANSGRLEYNEQFF. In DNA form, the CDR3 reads TGTGCCAGCGCAAACTCAGGGAGATTAGAATACAATGAGCAGTTCTTC.

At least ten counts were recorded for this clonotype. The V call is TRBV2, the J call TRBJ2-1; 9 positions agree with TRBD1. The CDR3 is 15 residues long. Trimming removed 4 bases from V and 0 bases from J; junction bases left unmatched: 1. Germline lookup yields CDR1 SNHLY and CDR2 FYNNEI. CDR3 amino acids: CASSGTGDSYNEQFF. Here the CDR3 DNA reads TGTGCCAGCAGTGGGACAGGGGACTCCTACAATGAGCAGTTCTTC.

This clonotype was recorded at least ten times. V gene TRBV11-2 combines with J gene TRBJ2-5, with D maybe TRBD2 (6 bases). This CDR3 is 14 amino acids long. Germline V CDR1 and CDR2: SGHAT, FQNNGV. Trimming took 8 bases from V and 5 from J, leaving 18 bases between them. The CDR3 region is CASSPLASRETQYF. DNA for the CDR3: TGTGCCAGCTCCCCACTAGCAAGCAGGGAGACCCAGTACTTC.

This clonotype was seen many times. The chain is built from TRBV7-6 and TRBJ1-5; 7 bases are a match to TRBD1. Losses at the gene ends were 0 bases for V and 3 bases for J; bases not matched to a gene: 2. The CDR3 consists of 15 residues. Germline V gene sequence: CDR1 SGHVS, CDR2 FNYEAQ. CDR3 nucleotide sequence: TGTGCCAGCAGCTTAGCTCAGGGGGTCAATCAGCCCCAGCATTTT. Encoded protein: CASSLAQGVNQPQHF.

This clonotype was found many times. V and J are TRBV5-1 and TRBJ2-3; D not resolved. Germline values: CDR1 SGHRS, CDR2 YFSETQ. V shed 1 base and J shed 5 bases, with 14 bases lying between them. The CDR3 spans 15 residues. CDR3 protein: CASSLTLTLGDTQYF. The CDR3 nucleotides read TGCGCCAGCAGCTTGACTCTGACTCTGGGAGATACGCAGTATTTT.

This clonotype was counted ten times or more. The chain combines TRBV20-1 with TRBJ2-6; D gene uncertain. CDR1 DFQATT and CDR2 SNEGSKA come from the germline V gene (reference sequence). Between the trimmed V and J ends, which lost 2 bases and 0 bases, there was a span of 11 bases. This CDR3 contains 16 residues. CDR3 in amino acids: CSARFIVSSGANVLTF. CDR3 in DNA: TGCAGTGCTAGATTTATAGTCTCCTCTGGGGCCAACGTCCTGACTTTC.

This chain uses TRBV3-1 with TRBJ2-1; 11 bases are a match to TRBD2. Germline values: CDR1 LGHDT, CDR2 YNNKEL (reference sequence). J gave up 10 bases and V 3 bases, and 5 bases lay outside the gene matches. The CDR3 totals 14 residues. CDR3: CASSHPGLAAEQFF. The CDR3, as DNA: TGTGCCAGCAGCCACCCGGGACTAGCGGCAGAGCAGTTCTTC.

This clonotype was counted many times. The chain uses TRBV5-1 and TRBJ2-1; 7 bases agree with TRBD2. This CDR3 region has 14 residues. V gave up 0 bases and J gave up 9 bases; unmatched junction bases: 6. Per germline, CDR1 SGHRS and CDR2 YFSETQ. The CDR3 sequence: CASSLAGGSSEQFF. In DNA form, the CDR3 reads TGCGCCAGCAGCTTGGCGGGCGGGAGCTCTGAGCAGTTCTTC.

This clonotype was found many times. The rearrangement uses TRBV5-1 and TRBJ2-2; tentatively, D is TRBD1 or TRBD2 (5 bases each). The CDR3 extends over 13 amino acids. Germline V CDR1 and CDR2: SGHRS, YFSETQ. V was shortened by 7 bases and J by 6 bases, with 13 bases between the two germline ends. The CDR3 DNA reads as TGCGCCAGCCGGGTGGGGGACGCCGGGGAGCTGTTTTTT. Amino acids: CASRVGDAGELFF.

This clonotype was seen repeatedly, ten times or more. The CDR3 reads CASSWDRSSYNSPLHF. CDR3 nucleotide sequence: TGCGCCAGCAGCTGGGACCGGAGCTCCTATAATTCACCCCTCCACTTT. The chain employs TRBV4-1 and TRBJ1-6; D may be TRBD1 (5 bases). V shed 5 bases and J shed 0 bases, with 11 bases lying between them. The CDR3 contains 16 residues. Germline CDR1 MGHRA, CDR2 YSYEKL.

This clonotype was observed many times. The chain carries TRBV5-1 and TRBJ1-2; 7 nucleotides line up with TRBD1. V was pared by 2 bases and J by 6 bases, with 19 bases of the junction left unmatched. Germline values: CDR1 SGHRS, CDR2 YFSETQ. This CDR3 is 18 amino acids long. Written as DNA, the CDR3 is TGCGCCAGCAGCTTAGACCTACCCGGGACAGCCTACAGCCATGGCTACACCTTC. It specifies CASSLDLPGTAYSHGYTF.

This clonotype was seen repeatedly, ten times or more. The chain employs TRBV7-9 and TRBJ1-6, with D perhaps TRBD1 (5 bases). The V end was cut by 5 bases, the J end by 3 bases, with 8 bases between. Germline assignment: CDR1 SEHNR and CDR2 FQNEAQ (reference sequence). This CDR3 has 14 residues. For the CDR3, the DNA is TGTGCCAGCAGCCAGGGATTCTATAATTCACCCCTCCACTTT. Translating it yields CASSQGFYNSPLHF.

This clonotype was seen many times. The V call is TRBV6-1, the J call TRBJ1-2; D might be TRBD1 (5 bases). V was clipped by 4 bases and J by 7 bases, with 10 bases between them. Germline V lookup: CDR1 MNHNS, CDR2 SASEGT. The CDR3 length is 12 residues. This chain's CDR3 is CASSGGQAGYTF. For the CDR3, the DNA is TGTGCCAGCAGTGGGGGCCAGGCTGGCTACACCTTC.

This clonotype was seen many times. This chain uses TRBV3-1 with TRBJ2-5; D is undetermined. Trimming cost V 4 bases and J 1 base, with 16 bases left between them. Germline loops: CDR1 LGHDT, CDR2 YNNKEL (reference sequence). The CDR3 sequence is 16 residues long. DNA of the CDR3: TGTGCCAGCAGCCGGTCGACCGCGCTCTCCCAAGAGACCCAGTACTTC. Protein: CASSRSTALSQETQYF.